This entry describes one T cell receptor beta chain. Recruited during active infection, patients (from Seattle) were subsequently followed longitudinally. In the authors' workflow: By means of reference gene primer amplification, nucleated cell counts were estimated. Clones were read by immunoSEQ multiplex PCR, and TCRdb kept only the in-frame ones, dropping some. V and J calls plus clone size are reproduced from that table; the DNA served to infer D and trimming. The data hold 300,000 to 450,000 clones, with 80% to 90% observed a single time. These data come from a study of blood T cell repertoires in COVID-19. Whole-study context: Sites in the United States, Italy and Spain provided acute and convalescent COVID-19 samples. PBMCs, B-cell-depleted T cells, or T cells provided the cDNA or gDNA that made up the material.

V lost 2 bases, J lost 3 bases, and 10 bases lay in between. Germline CDR1 SEHNR, CDR2 FQNEAQ (reference sequence). The CDR3 runs to 14 residues. The material sequenced was peripheral blood. J is TRBJ1-2 and V is TRBV7-9, with a possible D match to TRBD1 (6 bases). This receptor was obtained from a young woman with COVID-19, enrolled during active disease. The CDR3 coding sequence is TGTGCCAGCAGCTTACAGGGGTCGCACTATGGCTACACCTTC. It yields the protein CASSLQGSHYGYTF.